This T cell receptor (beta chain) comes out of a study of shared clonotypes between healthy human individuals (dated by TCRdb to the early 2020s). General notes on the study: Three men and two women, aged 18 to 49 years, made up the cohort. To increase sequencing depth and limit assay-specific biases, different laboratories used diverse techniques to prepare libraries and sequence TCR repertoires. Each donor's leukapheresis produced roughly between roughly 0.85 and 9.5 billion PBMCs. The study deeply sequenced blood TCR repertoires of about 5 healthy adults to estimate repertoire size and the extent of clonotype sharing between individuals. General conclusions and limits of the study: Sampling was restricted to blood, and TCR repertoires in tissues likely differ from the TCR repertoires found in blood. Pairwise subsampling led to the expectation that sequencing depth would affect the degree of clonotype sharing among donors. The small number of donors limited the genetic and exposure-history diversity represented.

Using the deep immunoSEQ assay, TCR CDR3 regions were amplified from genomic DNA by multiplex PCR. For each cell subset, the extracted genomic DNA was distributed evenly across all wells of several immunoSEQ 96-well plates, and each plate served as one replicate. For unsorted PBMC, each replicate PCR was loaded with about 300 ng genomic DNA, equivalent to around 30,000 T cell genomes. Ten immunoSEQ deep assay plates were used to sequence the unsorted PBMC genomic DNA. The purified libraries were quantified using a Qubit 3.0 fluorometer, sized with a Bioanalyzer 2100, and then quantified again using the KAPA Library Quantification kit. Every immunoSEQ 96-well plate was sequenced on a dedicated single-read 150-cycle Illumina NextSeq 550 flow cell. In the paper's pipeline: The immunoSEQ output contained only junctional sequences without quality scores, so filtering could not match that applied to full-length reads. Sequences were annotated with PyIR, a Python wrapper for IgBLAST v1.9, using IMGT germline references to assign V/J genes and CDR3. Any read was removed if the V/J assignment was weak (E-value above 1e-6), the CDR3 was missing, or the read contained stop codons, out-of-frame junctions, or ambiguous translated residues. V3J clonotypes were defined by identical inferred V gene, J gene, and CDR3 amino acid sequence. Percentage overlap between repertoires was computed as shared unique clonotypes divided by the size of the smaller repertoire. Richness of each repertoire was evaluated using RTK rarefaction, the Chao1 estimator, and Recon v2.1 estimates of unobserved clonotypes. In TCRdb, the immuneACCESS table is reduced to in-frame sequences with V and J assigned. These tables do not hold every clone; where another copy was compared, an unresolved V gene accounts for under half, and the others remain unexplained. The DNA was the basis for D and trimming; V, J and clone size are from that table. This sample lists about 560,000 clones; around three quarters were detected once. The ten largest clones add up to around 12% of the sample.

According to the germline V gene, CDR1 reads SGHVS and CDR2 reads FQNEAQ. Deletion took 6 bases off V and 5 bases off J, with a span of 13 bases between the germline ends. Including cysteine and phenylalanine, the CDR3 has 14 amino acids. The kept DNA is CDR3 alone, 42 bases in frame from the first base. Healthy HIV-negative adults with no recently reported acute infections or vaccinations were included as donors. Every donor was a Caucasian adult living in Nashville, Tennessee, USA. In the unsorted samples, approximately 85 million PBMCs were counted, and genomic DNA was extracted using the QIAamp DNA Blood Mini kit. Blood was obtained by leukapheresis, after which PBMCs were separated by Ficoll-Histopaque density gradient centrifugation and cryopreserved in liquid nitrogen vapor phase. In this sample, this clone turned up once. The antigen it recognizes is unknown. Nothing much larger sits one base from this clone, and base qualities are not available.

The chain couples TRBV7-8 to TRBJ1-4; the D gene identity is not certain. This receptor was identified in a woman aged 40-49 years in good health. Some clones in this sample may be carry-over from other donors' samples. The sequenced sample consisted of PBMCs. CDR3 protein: CASRFPGRNEKLFF. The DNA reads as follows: TGTGCCAGCAGGTTCCCTGGTAGGAATGAAAAACTGTTTTTT.